A single sample gave rise to the 19 T cell receptor beta chains below, sequenced in a study of Ad26.COV2.S vaccination and SARS-CoV-2 variants. Measured with immunoSEQ multiplex PCR; TCRdb has only the in-frame clones, and not every one. The sample records roughly 330,000 clones, around 90% being singletons. As to treatment: around 19 received Ad26.COV2.S at low or high dose, single or two shots; about 5 received placebo; per-sample allocation not given. Sampling happened 63 days after the first vaccine or placebo injection. The sequencing used peripheral blood, collected in a trial of Ad26.COV2.S vaccine versus placebo. Source of these receptors: a person between 18 and 65 years old who received the Ad26.COV2.S COVID-19 vaccine or a placebo.

This clone was detected a few times. The chain has TRBV4-1 and TRBJ1-3; D gene uncertain. The germline gives CDR1 MGHRA, CDR2 YSYEKL. Trimming removed 2 bases from V and 2 bases from J, with 16 bases in between. This CDR3 region has 17 residues. CDR3 nucleotides: TGCGCCAGCAGCCAATCGGTTTTTGCAAGAACTGGAAACACCATATATTTT. This codes for CASSQSVFARTGNTIYF.

The CDR3 spells CASSQDFQGGTEAFF. CDR3 bases: TGTGCCAGCAGCCAAGATTTTCAGGGGGGCACTGAAGCTTTCTTT. The chain couples TRBV14 to TRBJ1-1, with 7 positions matching TRBD1. CDR1 and CDR2 from the germline V gene are SGHDN and FVKESK. V lost 0 bases and J lost 4; bases outside the gene matches: 5. The CDR3 is 15 amino acids.

Remarks on this clone: At one of its ends the junction is not consistent with the germline gene, which may arise from a read error. This chain links TRBV13 with TRBJ2-7, with 14 bases identical to TRBD2. Per the germline V gene, CDR1 is PRHDT and CDR2 is FYEKMQ (reference sequence). The CDR3 runs to 15 residues. The DNA for the CDR3 is TGTGCCAGCAGCATAGGGACTAGCGGGAGAGGCGAGCAGTACTTC. Residues: CASSIGTSGRGEQYF. The full variable domain, with the rest looked up from reference TRBV13 and TRBJ2-7, is AAGVIQSPRHLIKEKRETATLKCYPIPRHDTVYWYQQGPGQDPQFLISFYEKMQSDKGSIPDRFSAQQFSDYHSELNMSSLELGDSALYFCASSIGTSGRGEQYFGPGTRLTVT.

The chain employs TRBV12-3 or TRBV12-4 and TRBJ1-1; D is perhaps TRBD1 (5 bases). Between the trimmed V and J ends, which lost 2 bases and 10 bases, there was a span of 14 bases. This CDR3 is 13 amino acids long. CDR3 DNA: TGTGCCAGCAGTTTAAGGTTAGGGACCCCAGCTTTCTTT. Its translation is CASSLRLGTPAFF.

For the CDR3, the DNA is TGTGCCAGCATCGGGTTTACCGGAGGTGAAAAACTGTTTTTT. Translation gives CASIGFTGGEKLFF. This chain joins TRBV6-5 and TRBJ1-4, with D hard to call. V dropped 7 bases and J dropped 7 bases, with 16 bases sitting between them. Germline loops: CDR1 MNHEY, CDR2 SVGAGI. There are 14 residues in the CDR3.

DNA for the CDR3: TGTGCCAGCAGCCAGACCGGAAATCAGCCCCAGCATTTT. It yields the protein CASSQTGNQPQHF. The gene calls are TRBV11-3 and TRBJ1-5; D is undetermined. Germline V gene sequence: CDR1 SGHNT, CDR2 YENEEA. Trimming pared 5 bases from V and 4 bases from J, leaving 9 bases between. The CDR3 extends over 13 amino acids.

V is TRBV29-1 and J is TRBJ2-3, with D possibly matching TRBD2 (5 bases). Germline V gene data show CDR1 as SQVTM and CDR2 as ANQGSEA. V was pared by 6 bases and J by 1 base, with 20 bases between. The CDR3 runs to 16 residues. CDR3 amino acids: CSVESGLAVGTDTQYF. The CDR3 DNA reads TGCAGCGTAGAATCAGGACTGGCGGTAGGCACAGATACGCAGTATTTT.

CDR3 DNA: TGTGCCAGCACCTCCAGGGGAACAAACCAAGAGACCCAGTACTTC. It codes for CASTSRGTNQETQYF. V usage is TRBV9 and J usage is TRBJ2-5, with a weak D call TRBD1 (6 bases). Germline loops: CDR1 SGDLS, CDR2 YYNGEE. The CDR3 totals 15 residues. Deletions cut 6 bases from V and 0 bases from J, with 15 bases between.

CDR3 loop: CASSQGQGGGQPQHF. As DNA, the CDR3 is TGTGCCAGTAGTCAAGGACAGGGAGGGGGCCAGCCCCAGCATTTT. This sequence joins TRBV19 and TRBJ1-5; 8 bases agree with TRBD1. With 5 bases clipped from V and 7 bases from J, the junction kept 10 bases outside the gene matches. Germline CDR1 and CDR2: LNHDA and SQIVND (reference sequence). The CDR3 is made up of 15 amino acids.

The chain links TRBV6-6 to TRBJ2-5; no firm D call. Germline V gene lookup returns CDR1 MNHNY and CDR2 SVGAGI (reference sequence). The CDR3 totals 12 residues. The germline V and J ends were trimmed by 7 bases and 4 bases, with 10 bases remaining between them. The CDR3 is CASTPSTETQYF. The CDR3 nucleotides read TGTGCCAGCACGCCCAGTACAGAGACCCAGTACTTC.

This rearrangement joins TRBV7-8 to TRBJ1-1, with unresolved D. Germline V gene data show CDR1 as SGHVS and CDR2 as FQNEAQ. V shed 2 bases and J shed 0 bases, with 10 bases lying between them. The CDR3 totals 15 residues. The CDR3 reads CASSLRDHMNTEAFF. For the CDR3, the DNA is TGTGCCAGCAGCTTAAGGGATCACATGAACACTGAAGCTTTCTTT.

This chain joins TRBV6-1 and TRBJ2-1; tentatively, D is TRBD2 (6 bases). V was cut by 0 bases and J by 7 bases, with 16 bases left in between. Germline CDR1 reads MNHNS; CDR2 reads SASEGT. This CDR3 is built from 16 residues. CDR3 in DNA: TGTGCCAGCAGTGAAGCGCGGGACCCGGCGGTAAATGAGCAGTTCTTC. This translates into CASSEARDPAVNEQFF.

The gene calls are TRBV4-1 and TRBJ1-5; TRBD1 agrees at 10 bases. V lost 2 bases, J lost 0 bases, and 7 bases stayed unmatched. CDR1 and CDR2 (germline): MGHRA, YSYEKL. The CDR3 totals 18 residues. CDR3 sequence: CASSQTDRGPASNQPQHF. The DNA for the CDR3 is TGCGCCAGCAGCCAAACTGACAGGGGGCCAGCTAGCAATCAGCCCCAGCATTTT.

The CDR3 protein is CATSRDTMDSLITLGAFF. The CDR3 region has the DNA TGTGCCACCAGCAGAGACACTATGGACAGCCTGATCACCCTGGGAGCTTTCTTT. The V gene is TRBV15, the J gene TRBJ1-1; possible D gene TRBD1, 6 bases. The CDR3 consists of 18 residues. Trimming took off 0 bases at V and 10 bases at J, with 27 bases between the two ends. Per germline, CDR1 LNHNV and CDR2 YYDKDF (reference sequence).

The V call is TRBV19, the J call TRBJ1-1, with TRBD1 as a possible D gene (5 bases). V lost 3 bases and J lost 11, with 16 bases in between. The length of the CDR3 is 13 residues. The V gene's germline CDR1 is LNHDA and CDR2 SQIVND (reference sequence). In DNA form, the CDR3 reads TGTGCCAGTAGTATGGGGGAAATGAGATCGGCTTTCTTT. It specifies CASSMGEMRSAFF.

The chain uses TRBV7-9 and TRBJ1-1, with D tentatively TRBD1 (6 bases). Germline V gives CDR1 SEHNR, CDR2 FQNEAQ (reference sequence). V dropped 0 bases and J dropped 6 bases, with 14 bases sitting between them. The CDR3 is 15 amino acids. CDR3 amino acids: CASSLARTAQPEAFF. The CDR3 nucleotides are TGTGCCAGCAGCTTAGCTCGGACAGCCCAACCTGAAGCTTTCTTT.

The V call is TRBV3-1 (or the pseudogene TRBV3-2), the J call TRBJ2-7; D is undetermined. Between the trimmed V and J ends, which lost 1 base and 2 bases, there was a span of 6 bases. This CDR3 has 13 residues. Germline CDR1 and CDR2: LGHDT and YNNKEL (reference sequence). DNA for the CDR3: TGTGCCAGCAGCCAAGTCGGCCCCTACGAGCAGTACGTC. Translated: CASSQVGPYEQYV.

The rearrangement links TRBV3-1 (or the pseudogene TRBV3-2) to TRBJ2-2; maybe TRBD2 (6 bases). Trimming stripped 2 bases from V and 4 bases from J, with 14 bases between. Per the germline V gene, CDR1 is LGHDT and CDR2 is YNNKEL (reference sequence). This CDR3 has 16 amino acids. The CDR3 bases are TGTGCCAGCAGCCAACCCTCGGGGGAACCCACCGGGGAGCTGTTTTTT. This encodes CASSQPSGEPTGELFF.

The V call is TRBV7-7, the J call TRBJ2-5; TRBD2 matches 7 bases. Trimming at V came to 8 bases and at J to 4 bases, leaving 10 bases not matched to a gene. This CDR3 contains 14 residues. The germline V gene encodes CDR1 SSHAT and CDR2 FNYEAQ (reference sequence). The CDR3 protein is CASSPSLAAETQYF. CDR3 bases: TGTGCCAGCTCCCCCAGTCTAGCGGCAGAGACCCAGTACTTC.